One sample yielded the 28 T cell receptor beta chains listed below, sequenced in a study of cytomegalovirus exposure and HLA in healthy donors. Amplification used 60 Vbeta primers and 13 Jbeta primers. The protocol was immunoSEQ multiplex PCR, while the TCRdb copy is restricted to in-frame clones and leaves out a portion. The table records over 150,000 clones, 80% to 90% of them present only once. Input material: PBMCs. The receptors come from a girl between 5 and 17 years old in good health and CMV-seropositive.

The chain uses TRBV9 and TRBJ2-5, with TRBD2 matching over 15 bases. J lost 2 bases, V lost 4 bases, and 6 bases had no gene match. In germline, CDR1 is SGDLS, CDR2 YYNGEE. The CDR3 has 17 residues. The CDR3 DNA is TGTGCCAGCAGCCCAGGGACTAGCGGGGGGTTGCAAGAGACCCAGTACTTC. It specifies CASSPGTSGGLQETQYF.

The J gene is TRBJ1-5, the V gene TRBV2, with D possibly TRBD1 on 6 matching bases. V lost 6 bases to trimming and J lost 3 bases, with 12 bases between them. Germline loops: CDR1 SNHLY, CDR2 FYNNEI. CDR3 length: 14 residues. This CDR3 is CASSLTGINQPQHF. CDR3 sequence (DNA): TGTGCCAGCAGCCTTACAGGGATCAATCAGCCCCAGCATTTT.

To note about this clone: At the DNA level, this CDR3 is encoded by other sequences in the same sample as well. The chain joins TRBV5-8 to TRBJ2-2, with a tentative D call TRBD1 (6 bases). The V end lost 0 bases, the J end lost 4 bases, and 10 bases lay between the germline ends. In germline, CDR1 is SGHTS, CDR2 YDEGEE. The CDR3 has 15 amino acids. The CDR3 region is CASSLGDRITGELFF. The CDR3 DNA reads as TGTGCCAGCAGCTTGGGAGACAGGATCACCGGGGAGCTGTTTTTT.

This clone was detected only once. The chain links TRBV6-5 to TRBJ1-3; D is ambiguous. Germline V lookup: CDR1 MNHEY, CDR2 SVGAGI. The ends were cut back, 5 bases at V and 0 bases at J, with 11 bases in the middle. The CDR3 sequence is 15 residues long. For the CDR3, the DNA is TGTGCCAGCAGTCGACGTGACAACTCTGGAAACACCATATATTTT. Translated: CASSRRDNSGNTIYF.

This clone was counted a single time. V is TRBV7-3 and J is TRBJ2-1; 8 bases agree with TRBD2. This CDR3 comprises 16 residues. After removal of 5 bases from V and 0 bases from J, the junction contained 6 bases not matched to a gene. Germline V gene data show CDR1 as SGHTA and CDR2 as FQGTGA. In nucleotides, the CDR3 is TGTGCCAGCAGCCTCCGACTAGCGAGCTCCTACAATGAGCAGTTCTTC. Encoded protein: CASSLRLASSYNEQFF.

This clone is a singleton in its sample. The chain combines TRBV9 with TRBJ1-3; perhaps TRBD1 as D (6 bases). CDR3 size: 18 residues. The V and J ends lost 4 bases and 2 bases respectively, with 22 bases between them. Germline V gene sequence: CDR1 SGDLS, CDR2 YYNGEE. In nucleotides, the CDR3 is TGTGCCAGCAGCTTCGACGCCTATACAGGGATCACTGGAAACACCATATATTTT. This sequence encodes CASSFDAYTGITGNTIYF.

The chain couples TRBV5-5 to TRBJ1-1; D not certain. Trimming cost V 0 bases and J 2 bases, with 5 bases left between them. Germline loops: CDR1 SGHKS, CDR2 YYEKEE (reference sequence). The CDR3 runs 13 residues. CDR3 amino acids: CASSLDRNTEAFF. The CDR3 region has the DNA TGTGCCAGCAGCTTGGACAGAAACACTGAAGCTTTCTTT.

This clone was seen a handful of times. This chain links TRBV9 with TRBJ2-5; D unclear. V was trimmed by 0 bases and J by 1 base, leaving 7 bases between them. The CDR3 consists of 14 residues. CDR1 is SGDLS, CDR2 YYNGEE, per germline. This CDR3 is CASSVEQFQETQYF. CDR3 DNA sequence: TGTGCCAGCAGCGTAGAACAATTCCAAGAGACCCAGTACTTC.

This clone was seen a few times. The DNA for the CDR3 is TGTGCCATCAGTGAGTCGAAAGTGGTCCGAGAAGACTACGAGCAGTACTTC. It yields the protein CAISESKVVREDYEQYF. This rearrangement joins TRBV10-3 to TRBJ2-7, with D hard to call. The CDR3 is 17 residues long. Germline CDR1 reads ENHRY; CDR2 reads SYGVKD. Trimming removed 0 bases from V and 3 bases from J, with 18 bases in between.

In the case of this clone: Its ends do not fully match the called genes, so a read error is possible. Within the sample, other DNA sequences also encode this same CDR3. The chain carries TRBV10-3 and TRBJ1-5; 7 positions match TRBD1. Germline V gene lookup returns CDR1 ENHRY and CDR2 SYGVKD. This CDR3 has 15 residues. CDR3 region: CAIRGEGGSNQPQHF. Written as DNA, the CDR3 is TGTGCCATCAGGGGGGAAGGGGGCTCCAATCAACCCCAGCATTTT.

V usage is TRBV9 and J usage is TRBJ1-1; D perhaps matches TRBD1 (6 bases). There are 14 residues in the CDR3. Germline CDR1 and CDR2: SGDLS and YYNGEE. V shed 0 bases and J shed 3 bases, with 9 bases lying between them. The CDR3 sequence: CASSVEGGHTEAFF. The CDR3 DNA follows: TGTGCCAGCAGCGTAGAGGGGGGGCACACTGAAGCTTTCTTT.

The chain has TRBV7-9 and TRBJ1-5, with 9 bases identical to TRBD1. The CDR3 consists of 13 residues. CDR1 is SEHNR, CDR2 FQNEAQ, per germline (reference sequence). The junction had 2 bases not matched to a gene; V was cut back by 5 bases and J by 6 bases. The chain's CDR3 is CASSQDRGQPQHF. The CDR3 DNA is TGTGCCAGCAGCCAGGACAGGGGTCAGCCCCAGCATTTT. The full variable domain, completed using reference TRBV7-9 and TRBJ1-5, is DTGVSQNPRHKITKRGQNVTFRCDPISEHNRLYWYRQTLGQGPEFLTYFQNEAQLEKSRLLSDRFSAERPKGSFSTLEIQRTEQGDSAMYLCASSQDRGQPQHFGDGTRLSIL.

V gene TRBV11-3 combines with J gene TRBJ1-1, with D maybe TRBD1 (5 bases). The V gene's germline CDR1 is SGHNT and CDR2 YENEEA. This CDR3 has 15 residues. V was pared by 2 bases and J by 3 bases, with 13 bases between. The CDR3 loop is CASSLRQGAYTEAFF. In DNA form, the CDR3 reads TGTGCCAGCAGCTTACGGCAGGGCGCGTACACTGAAGCTTTCTTT.

This chain links TRBV11-3 with TRBJ1-2; TRBD1 might be the D (6 bases). Germline V gene data show CDR1 as SGHNT and CDR2 as YENEEA. The CDR3 is 14 residues long. The V end was cut by 4 bases, the J end by 7 bases, with 16 bases between. The CDR3 bases are TGTGCCAGCAGCTCGTACCCGACAGGAGGTGGCTACACCTTC. Protein: CASSSYPTGGGYTF.

This clone was counted only a few times. The chain uses TRBV7-2 and TRBJ1-6; D may be TRBD1 (5 bases). The CDR3 length is 15 residues. The germline V gene has CDR1 SGHTA and CDR2 FQGNSA. V was pared by 5 bases and J by 7 bases, with 15 bases between. The CDR3 DNA follows: TGTGCCAGCAGCCTAATCACAGGAGAAAATTCACCCCTCCACTTT. This sequence encodes CASSLITGENSPLHF.

The chain carries TRBV28 and TRBJ1-6; 9 bases are a match to TRBD1. Unmatched junction bases numbered 3, after V lost 3 bases and J lost 9 bases. From germline, CDR1 is MDHEN and CDR2 SYDVKM. CDR3 length: 14 amino acids. The CDR3 region has the DNA TGTGCCAGCAGTTTGGGGACAGGGAGTTCACCCCTCCACTTT. It yields the protein CASSLGTGSSPLHF.

J is TRBJ2-3 and V is TRBV10-1; D uncertain. Per the germline V gene, CDR1 is WNHNN and CDR2 is SYGVQD (reference sequence). V was pared by 5 bases and J by 0 bases, with 3 bases between. The CDR3 is 12 amino acids. The CDR3 reads CASSPSTDTQYF. The CDR3 coding sequence is TGCGCCAGCAGTCCAAGCACAGATACGCAGTATTTT.

The V call is TRBV9, the J call TRBJ1-1, with TRBD1 identical over 10 bases. CDR3 length equals 13 residues. CDR1 is SGDLS, CDR2 YYNGEE, per germline. After removal of 2 bases from V and 7 bases from J, the junction contained 2 bases not matched to a gene. CDR3 sequence reads: CASSVGQGFEAFF. The CDR3 DNA follows: TGTGCCAGCAGCGTGGGACAGGGGTTTGAAGCTTTCTTT.

In this sample, this clone turned up a few times. In the same sample, other DNA sequences code for this CDR3. The rearrangement uses TRBV5-1 and TRBJ1-1, with D hard to call. CDR3 length equals 13 residues. Germline lookup yields CDR1 SGHRS and CDR2 YFSETQ. V gave up 4 bases and J gave up 1 base, with 8 bases separating them. As DNA, the CDR3 is TGCGCCAGCAGCCTTACTCCGAACACTGAAGCTTTCTTT. As protein: CASSLTPNTEAFF.

V gene TRBV11-2 combines with J gene TRBJ2-7; D is ambiguous. Germline CDR1 SGHAT, CDR2 FQNNGV. Trimming pared 5 bases from V and 6 bases from J, leaving 11 bases between. The CDR3 has 12 amino acids. CDR3 DNA: TGTGCCAGCAGCCTAACCGAGGCCGAGCAGTACTTC. It specifies CASSLTEAEQYF.

The CDR3 spells CASSYSIDGETQYF. CDR3 sequence (DNA): TGTGCCAGCAGTTACTCCATCGACGGGGAGACCCAGTACTTC. The chain couples TRBV6-5 to TRBJ2-5; no clear D gene. V dropped 0 bases and J dropped 5 bases, with 10 bases sitting between them. Germline-derived CDR1 and CDR2 are MNHEY and SVGAGI. The CDR3 covers 14 residues.

The CDR3 nucleotides are TGTGCCAGCAGCTTCAGTACGCGGCAGCTTAATTCACCCCTCCACTTT. It is translated as CASSFSTRQLNSPLHF. The chain recombines TRBV7-8 with TRBJ1-6; D remains unclear. The CDR3 has 16 residues. Trimming pared 3 bases from V and 6 bases from J, leaving 15 bases between. Germline loops: CDR1 SGHVS, CDR2 FQNEAQ.

The rearrangement joins TRBV19 to TRBJ1-6; 7 nucleotides match TRBD1. With 8 bases clipped from V and 9 bases from J, the junction kept 7 bases outside the gene matches. Germline CDR1 is LNHDA and CDR2 is SQIVND (reference sequence). The CDR3 is made up of 13 amino acids. The CDR3 DNA reads TGTGCCAGTTCCGGGACAGTTGTTTCACCCCTCCACTTT. Its protein is CASSGTVVSPLHF.

The chain carries TRBV6-6 and TRBJ2-2; 7 positions agree with TRBD1. This CDR3 is 15 amino acids long. The germline V gene encodes CDR1 MNHNY and CDR2 SVGAGI (reference sequence). V shed 7 bases and J 4 bases; nucleotides not matched to a gene: 9. CDR3 DNA sequence: TGTGCCAGCATCCTGGGGCAGGGGGTCACCGGGGAGCTGTTTTTT. Its protein product is CASILGQGVTGELFF.

The V and J genes are TRBV4-1 and TRBJ2-1, with TRBD2 matching over 7 bases. Germline CDR1 MGHRA, CDR2 YSYEKL. This CDR3 is 16 amino acids long. The ends lost 3 bases at V and 0 bases at J; junction bases unmatched: 5. CDR3 DNA sequence: TGCGCCAGCAGCCACGCCGGCGGGGGCTCCTACAATGAGCAGTTCTTC. It yields the protein CASSHAGGGSYNEQFF.

CDR3 loop: CASSQSGSTDTQYF. CDR3 nucleotides: TGCGCCAGCAGCCAGAGCGGGAGCACAGATACGCAGTATTTT. The genes are TRBV4-1 and TRBJ2-3, with TRBD2 as a possible D gene (6 bases). Trimming took 3 bases from V and 0 from J, leaving 7 bases between them. Germline values: CDR1 MGHRA, CDR2 YSYEKL. The CDR3 runs 14 residues.

The count of this clone is one. The chain has TRBV27 and TRBJ1-2; 7 nucleotides agree with TRBD1. Germline V gene sequence: CDR1 MNHEY, CDR2 SMNVEV (reference sequence). Trimming cost V 6 bases and J 8 bases; bases outside gene matches: 9. CDR3 length: 13 amino acids. The CDR3 protein is CASSPGQGGGYTF. The CDR3 DNA follows: TGTGCCAGCAGCCCCGGGCAGGGGGGCGGCTACACCTTC.

The V gene is TRBV4-1, the J gene TRBJ2-5; TRBD2 agrees at 10 bases. The DNA matches TRBJ2-7 better at its end, which makes the J call doubtful. CDR1 is MGHRA, CDR2 YSYEKL, per germline. The CDR3 sequence is 19 residues long. This chain's CDR3 is CASSQDQVAGGPTSYEQYF. As DNA, the CDR3 is TGCGCCAGCAGCCAAGATCAGGTAGCGGGGGGCCCTACCTCCTACGAGCAGTACTTC.